These T cell receptor beta chains were read from a single sample in a study of OX40 agonist ivuxolimab in advanced cancers. This table comes from immunoSEQ multiplex PCR, and its TCRdb copy is limited to in-frame clones, with some not included. The profile covers about 73,000 clones, with around nine tenths appearing a single time and 0.75% to 0.85% taken by the ten largest. This specimen consisted of CD4+ or CD8+ T cells sorted from blood, obtained in a trial of the OX40 agonist ivuxolimab. The receptors derive from an adult with an advanced solid tumor such as melanoma, head and neck, liver or kidney cancer. Both conserved end residues are part of each CDR3. A D gene is named only where the DNA matches it firmly. Clone size is shown for a subset of rows, as once, few, many or a class of expanded clone.

d_gene	v_gene	abundance	j_gene	CDR3nt	CDR3aa
-	TRBV5-5	-	TRBJ1-3	TGTGCCAGCAGCTTGAGCCCAACCACAACCTCTGGAAACACCATATATTTT	CASSLSPTTTSGNTIYF
-	TRBV10-3	-	TRBJ2-3	TGTGCCATCAGATCAGACAGGTTCACAGATACGCAGTATTTT	CAIRSDRFTDTQYF
-	TRBV9	-	TRBJ1-1	TGTGCCAGCAGCGTGGGGTTCGGGGACCGAACTTTCTTT	CASSVGFGDRTFF
-	TRBV11-1	few	TRBJ1-2	TGTGCCAGCAGCTCGGGATATGGCTACACCTTC	CASSSGYGYTF
-	TRBV5-4	few	TRBJ2-5	TGTGCCAGCAGCTTCAACGGGGAGACCCAGTACTTC	CASSFNGETQYF
TRBD1	TRBV5-8	-	TRBJ1-6	TGTGCCAGCAGCTCTGGACAGGCCAATTCACCCCTCCACTTT	CASSSGQANSPLHF
TRBD1	TRBV9	few	TRBJ1-1	TGTGCCAGCAGCAGCGTCCATCCCGGACAGGGGAACACTGAAGCTTTCTTT	CASSSVHPGQGNTEAFF
-	TRBV6-6	-	TRBJ1-3	TGTGCCAGCACCCCCTGGTTGGAATCTGGAAACACCATATATTTT	CASTPWLESGNTIYF
-	TRBV5-1	-	TRBJ1-1	TGCGCCAGCAGCGAGGACACCTGGGGGTTAGGGGCTTTCTTT	CASSEDTWGLGAFF
TRBD1	TRBV5-1	-	TRBJ1-4	TGCGCCAGCAGTCGGGACAGGGGCGGATCAAATGAAAAACTGTTTTTT	CASSRDRGGSNEKLFF
-	TRBV11-2	-	TRBJ1-3	TGTGCCAGCAGCTTAGGGGAGGGGCGAGCTGGAAACACCATATATTTT	CASSLGEGRAGNTIYF
-	TRBV29-1	-	TRBJ2-3	TGCAGCGTTGAAAGGGCGGAGGGGCATAATACGCAGTATTTT	CSVERAEGHNTQYF
-	TRBV6-1	-	TRBJ1-3	TGTGCCAGCTCCGAGGGGGGGGGAGTCGGAAACACCATATATTTT	CASSEGGGVGNTIYF
-	TRBV21-1	once	TRBJ2-1	TGTGCCAGCAGCAAAGCCCCTAGCGAGGGAAACAATGAGCAGTTCTTC	CASSKAPSEGNNEQFF
TRBD1	TRBV10-3	-	TRBJ2-5	TGTGCCATCAGTGGCTCCGGGACAGGGGGACCGGAGACCCAGTACTTC	CAISGSGTGGPETQYF
-	TRBV2	few	TRBJ1-5	TGTGCCAGCAGTCCTCAGGGTCAGCCCCAGCATTTT	CASSPQGQPQHF
-	TRBV28	-	TRBJ2-5	TGTGCCAGCAGTCTCAGCGAAGCTGGTAGGACCCAGTACTTC	CASSLSEAGRTQYF
-	TRBV18	-	TRBJ2-2	TGTGCCAGCTCACCTGGCGGAGGTGTTCGCACCGGGGAGCTGTTTTTT	CASSPGGGVRTGELFF
-	TRBV7-9	-	TRBJ1-2	TGTGCCAGCAGCCCCTCCAATAATGGCTACACCTTC	CASSPSNNGYTF
-	TRBV6-6	-	TRBJ2-7	TGTGCCAGCAGACCTCCGGGACGGCCTGATTACGAGCAGTACTTC	CASRPPGRPDYEQYF
-	TRBV11-3	-	TRBJ1-3	TGTGCCAGCAGCTTCCATCCCGACTCTGGAAACACCATATATTTT	CASSFHPDSGNTIYF
-	TRBV29-1	-	TRBJ2-2	TGCAGCGCCGGACACGGAGCGAACACCGGGGAGCTGTTTTTT	CSAGHGANTGELFF
-	TRBV7-9	-	TRBJ1-5	TGTGCCAGCAGCTCCCATGGGGACCGTCAGCCCCAGCATTTT	CASSSHGDRQPQHF
-	TRBV7-3	medium-sized	TRBJ2-7	TGTGCCAGCAGCTTAATGCAGGGGTCAGAGCAGTACTTC	CASSLMQGSEQYF
-	TRBV30	-	TRBJ1-6	TGTGCCTGGGCAGGCCTGGCTGGGGCTAGAAATTCACCCCTCCACTTT	CAWAGLAGARNSPLHF
TRBD1	TRBV7-9	-	TRBJ2-3	TGTGCCAGCAGTCGTCGACAGGGCTACACAGATACGCAGTATTTT	CASSRRQGYTDTQYF
TRBD1	TRBV7-2	-	TRBJ1-2	TGTGCCAGCAGCCGCTCGGGACAGGGGTACTATGGCTACACCTTC	CASSRSGQGYYGYTF
-	TRBV27	once	TRBJ1-1	TGTGCCAGCAGTTTCAGGGTGGGGATGAACACTGAAGCTTTCTTT	CASSFRVGMNTEAFF
TRBD1	TRBV9	-	TRBJ1-2	TGTGCCAGCAGCTTCAGGACAGGGGAAGGCTACACCTTC	CASSFRTGEGYTF
TRBD1	TRBV19	once	TRBJ2-7	TGTGCCAGTAGTATAGATCGTGGACAGGGGTTGTACGAGCAGTACTTC	CASSIDRGQGLYEQYF
-	TRBV6-5	-	TRBJ1-1	TGTGCCAGCAGTTACTCAGGGGTAGGGAACACTGAAGCTTTCTTT	CASSYSGVGNTEAFF
-	TRBV6-1	-	TRBJ1-1	TGTGCCAGCAGTGGACAGTCGTATGAAGCTTTCTTT	CASSGQSYEAFF
-	TRBV2	-	TRBJ2-5	TGTGCCAGCAGTGGTTCGGGGAGGGAGACCCAGTACTTC	CASSGSGRETQYF
TRBD1	TRBV5-1	-	TRBJ1-1	TGCGCCAGCAGCACTAGGACAGGGGCGAACACTGAAGCTTTCTTT	CASSTRTGANTEAFF
-	TRBV28	-	TRBJ1-5	TGTGCCAGCAGTTTTGGGGGATTAGGGCAGCCCCAGCATTTT	CASSFGGLGQPQHF
-	TRBV7-9	-	TRBJ1-5	TGTGCCAGCAGCACAGGGATTGGGCAGCCCCAGCATTTT	CASSTGIGQPQHF
TRBD1	TRBV19	-	TRBJ1-2	TGTGCCAGTAGTCTGGCAGGAGAAACAGGGGGCCGCGGCTACACCTTC	CASSLAGETGGRGYTF
TRBD2	TRBV10-1	-	TRBJ2-7	TGCGCCAGCACCTTACCCCCGGGACTAGCCTCCTACGAGCAGTACTTC	CASTLPPGLASYEQYF
-	TRBV6-5	-	TRBJ2-3	TGTGCCAGCAGTTACTCGAGGCAAGCCCGAGATACGCAGTATTTT	CASSYSRQARDTQYF
TRBD1	TRBV28	-	TRBJ1-4	TGTGCCAGCGGGGGGGACAGAGACAATGAAAAGCTGTTTTTT	CASGGDRDNEKLFF
-	TRBV5-4	few	TRBJ2-1	TGTGCCAGCAGCTGGGACACTGGCTCCTACAATGAGCAGTTCTTC	CASSWDTGSYNEQFF
-	TRBV7-9	-	TRBJ2-6	TGTGCCAGCAGCCGTCCCAGGGGGGCTATGAGCGGGGCCAACGTCCTGACTTTC	CASSRPRGAMSGANVLTF
TRBD2	TRBV6-6	-	TRBJ2-7	TGTGCCAGCAGTTACTCAGGTAGCGGGGGGTCCTACGAGCAGTACTTC	CASSYSGSGGSYEQYF
-	TRBV28	-	TRBJ2-5	TGTGCCGCAAACAGGGTATTACAAGAGACCCAGTACTTC	CAANRVLQETQYF
-	TRBV18	few	TRBJ1-1	TGTGCCAGCTCACCAGGAACGAACACTGAAGCTTTCTTT	CASSPGTNTEAFF
-	TRBV29-1	-	TRBJ2-3	TGCAGCGCACGACCAACCGGCACAGATACGCAGTATTTT	CSARPTGTDTQYF
TRBD1	TRBV10-3	-	TRBJ2-2	TGTGCCATCAGTGAGTCCCGGCGGACAGGGGACACCGGGGAGCTGTTTTTT	CAISESRRTGDTGELFF
TRBD1	TRBV2	once	TRBJ1-5	TGTGCCAGCAGTTCCGGGACAGGGAAACAGCCCCAGCATTTT	CASSSGTGKQPQHF